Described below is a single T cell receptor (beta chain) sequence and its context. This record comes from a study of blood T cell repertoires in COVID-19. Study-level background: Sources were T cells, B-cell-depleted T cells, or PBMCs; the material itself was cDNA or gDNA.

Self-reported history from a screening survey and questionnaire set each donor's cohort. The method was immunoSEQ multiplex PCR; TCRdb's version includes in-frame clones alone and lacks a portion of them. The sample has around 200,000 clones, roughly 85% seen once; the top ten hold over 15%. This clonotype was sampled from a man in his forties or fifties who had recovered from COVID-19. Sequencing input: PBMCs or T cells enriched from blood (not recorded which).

The CDR3 protein is CASSPGAVSYEQYF. CDR3 bases: TGTGCCAGCTCACCGGGCGCAGTCTCCTACGAGCAGTACTTC. V and J are TRBV18 and TRBJ2-7; D is unclear. CDR1 and CDR2 from the germline V gene are KGHSH and LQKENI. The V and J ends lost 3 bases and 0 bases respectively, with 9 bases between them. There are 14 residues in the CDR3.